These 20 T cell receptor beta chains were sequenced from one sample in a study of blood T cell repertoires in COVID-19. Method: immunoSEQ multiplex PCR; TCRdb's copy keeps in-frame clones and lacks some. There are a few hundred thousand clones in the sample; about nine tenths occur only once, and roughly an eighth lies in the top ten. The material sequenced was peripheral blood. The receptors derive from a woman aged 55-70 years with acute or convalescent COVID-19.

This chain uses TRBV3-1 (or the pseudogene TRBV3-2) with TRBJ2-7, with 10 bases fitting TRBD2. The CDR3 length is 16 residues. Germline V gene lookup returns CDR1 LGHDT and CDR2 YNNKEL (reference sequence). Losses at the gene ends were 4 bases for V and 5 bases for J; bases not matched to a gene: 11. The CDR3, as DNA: TGTGCCAGCAGCCTGGGCGGCAGCGGGGGGGTCCACGAGCAGTACTTC. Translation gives CASSLGGSGGVHEQYF.

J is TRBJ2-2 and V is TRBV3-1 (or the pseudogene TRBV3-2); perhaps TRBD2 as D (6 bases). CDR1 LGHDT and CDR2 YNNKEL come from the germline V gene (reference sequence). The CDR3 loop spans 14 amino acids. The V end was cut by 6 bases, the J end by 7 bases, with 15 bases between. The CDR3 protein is CASSISGFGGELFF. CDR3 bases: TGTGCCAGCAGTATCAGCGGGTTTGGCGGGGAGCTGTTTTTT.

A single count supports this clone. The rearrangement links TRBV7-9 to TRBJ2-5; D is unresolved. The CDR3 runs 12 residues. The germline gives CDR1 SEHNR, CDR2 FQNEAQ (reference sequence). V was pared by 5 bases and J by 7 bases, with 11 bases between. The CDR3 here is CASSPQLGTQYF. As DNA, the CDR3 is TGTGCCAGCAGCCCCCAACTTGGGACCCAGTACTTC.

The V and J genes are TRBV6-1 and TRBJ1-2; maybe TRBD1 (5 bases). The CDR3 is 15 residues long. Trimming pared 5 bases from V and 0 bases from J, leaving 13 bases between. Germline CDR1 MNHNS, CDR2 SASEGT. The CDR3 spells CASSPKQETNYGYTF. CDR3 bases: TGTGCCAGCAGTCCCAAACAGGAGACTAACTATGGCTACACCTTC.

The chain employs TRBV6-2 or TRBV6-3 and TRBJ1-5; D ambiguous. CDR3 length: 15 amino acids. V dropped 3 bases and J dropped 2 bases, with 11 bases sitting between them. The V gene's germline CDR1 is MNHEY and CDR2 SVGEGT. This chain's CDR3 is CASSYMGRGNQPQHF. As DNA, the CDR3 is TGTGCCAGCAGTTATATGGGTCGGGGCAATCAGCCCCAGCATTTT.

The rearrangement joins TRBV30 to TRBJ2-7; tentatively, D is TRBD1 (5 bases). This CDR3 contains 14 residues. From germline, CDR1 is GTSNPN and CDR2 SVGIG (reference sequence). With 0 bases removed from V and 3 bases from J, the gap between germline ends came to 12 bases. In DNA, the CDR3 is TGTGCCTGGAGTGTAACGCAGGGCCTCTACGAGCAGTACTTC. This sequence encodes CAWSVTQGLYEQYF.

CDR3 sequence (DNA): TGCGCCAGCAGATTTACAGGGAGAGGCACTGAAGCTTTCTTT. Translated: CASRFTGRGTEAFF. The chain recombines TRBV4-1 with TRBJ1-1, with D tentatively TRBD1 (6 bases). Germline-derived CDR1 and CDR2 are MGHRA and YSYEKL. The ends were cut back, 6 bases at V and 4 bases at J, with 15 bases in the middle. The length of the CDR3 is 14 residues.

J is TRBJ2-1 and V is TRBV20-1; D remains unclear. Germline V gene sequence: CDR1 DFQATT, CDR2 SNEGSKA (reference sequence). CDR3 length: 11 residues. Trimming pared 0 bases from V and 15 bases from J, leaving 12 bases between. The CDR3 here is CSARDHGDSFF. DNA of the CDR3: TGCAGTGCTAGAGATCACGGTGACTCGTTCTTC.

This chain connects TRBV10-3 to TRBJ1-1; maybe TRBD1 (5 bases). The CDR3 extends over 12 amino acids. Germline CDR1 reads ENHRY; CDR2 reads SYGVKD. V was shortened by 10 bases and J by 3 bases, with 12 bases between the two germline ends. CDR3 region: CATGGGDTEAFF. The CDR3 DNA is TGTGCCACCGGGGGAGGGGACACTGAAGCTTTCTTT.

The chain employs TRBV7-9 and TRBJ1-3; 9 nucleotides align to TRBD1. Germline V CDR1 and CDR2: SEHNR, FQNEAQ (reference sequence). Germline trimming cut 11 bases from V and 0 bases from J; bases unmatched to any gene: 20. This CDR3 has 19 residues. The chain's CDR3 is CAAGHPRDRESLSGNTIYF. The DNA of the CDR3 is TGTGCCGCTGGCCACCCCCGGGACAGGGAATCGCTCTCTGGAAACACCATATATTTT. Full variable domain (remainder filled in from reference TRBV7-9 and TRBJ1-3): DTGVSQNPRHKITKRGQNVTFRCDPISEHNRLYWYRQTLGQGPEFLTYFQNEAQLEKSRLLSDRFSAERPKGSFSTLEIQRTEQGDSAMYLCAAGHPRDRESLSGNTIYFGEGSWLTVV.

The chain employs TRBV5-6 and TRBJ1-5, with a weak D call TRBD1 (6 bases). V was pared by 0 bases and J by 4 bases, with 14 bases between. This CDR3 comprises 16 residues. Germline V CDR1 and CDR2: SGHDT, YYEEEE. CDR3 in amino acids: CASSLGGGLGNQPQHF. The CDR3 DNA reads TGTGCCAGCAGCTTGGGTGGGGGCTTAGGGAATCAGCCCCAGCATTTT. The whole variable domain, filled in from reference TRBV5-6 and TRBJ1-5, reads DAGVTQSPTHLIKTRGQQVTLRCSPKSGHDTVSWYQQALGQGPQFIFQYYEEEERQRGNFPDRFSGHQFPNYSSELNVNALLLGDSALYLCASSLGGGLGNQPQHFGDGTRLSIL.

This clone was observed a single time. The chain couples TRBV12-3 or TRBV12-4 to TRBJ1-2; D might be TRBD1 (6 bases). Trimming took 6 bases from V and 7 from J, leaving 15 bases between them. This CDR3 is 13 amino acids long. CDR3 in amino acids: CASSPTPGAGYTF. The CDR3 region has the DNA TGTGCCAGCAGCCCTACCCCAGGGGCTGGCTACACCTTC.

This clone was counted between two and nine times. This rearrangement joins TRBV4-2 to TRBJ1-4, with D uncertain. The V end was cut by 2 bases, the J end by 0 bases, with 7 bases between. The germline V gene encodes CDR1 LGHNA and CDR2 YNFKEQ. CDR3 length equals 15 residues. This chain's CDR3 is CASSQLVPTNEKLFF. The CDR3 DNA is TGTGCCAGCAGCCAACTAGTCCCAACTAATGAAAAACTGTTTTTT.

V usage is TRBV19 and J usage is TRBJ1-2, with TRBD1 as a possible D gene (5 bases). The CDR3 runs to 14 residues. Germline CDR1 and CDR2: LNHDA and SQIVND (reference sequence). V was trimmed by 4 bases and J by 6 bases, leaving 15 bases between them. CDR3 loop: CASSTGLTQDGYTF. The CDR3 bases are TGTGCCAGTAGTACGGGACTGACCCAGGATGGCTACACCTTC.

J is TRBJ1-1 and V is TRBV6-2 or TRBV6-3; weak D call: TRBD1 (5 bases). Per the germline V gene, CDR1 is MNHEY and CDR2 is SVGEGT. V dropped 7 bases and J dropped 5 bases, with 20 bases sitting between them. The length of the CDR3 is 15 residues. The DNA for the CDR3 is TGTGCCAGCATCCCGGTCCAGGGTCAGAGGACTGAAGCTTTCTTT. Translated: CASIPVQGQRTEAFF.

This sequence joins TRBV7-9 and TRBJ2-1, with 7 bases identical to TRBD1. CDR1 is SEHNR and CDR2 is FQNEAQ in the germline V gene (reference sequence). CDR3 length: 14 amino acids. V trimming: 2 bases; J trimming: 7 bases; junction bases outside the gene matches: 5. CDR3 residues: CASSLQGVFNEQFF. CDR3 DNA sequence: TGTGCCAGCAGCTTACAGGGGGTTTTTAATGAGCAGTTCTTC.

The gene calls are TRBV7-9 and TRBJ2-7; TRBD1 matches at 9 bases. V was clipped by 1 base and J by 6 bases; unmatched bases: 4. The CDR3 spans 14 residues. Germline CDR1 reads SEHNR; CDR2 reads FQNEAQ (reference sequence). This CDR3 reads CASSLGDREFEQYF. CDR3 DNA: TGTGCCAGCAGCTTAGGGGACAGGGAATTCGAGCAGTACTTC.

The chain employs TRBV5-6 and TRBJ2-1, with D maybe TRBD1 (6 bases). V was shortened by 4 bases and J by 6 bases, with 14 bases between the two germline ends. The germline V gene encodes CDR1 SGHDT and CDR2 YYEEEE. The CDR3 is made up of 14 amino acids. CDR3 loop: CASSLKTGVNEQFF. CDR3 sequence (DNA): TGTGCCAGCAGCCTAAAGACAGGCGTCAATGAGCAGTTCTTC.

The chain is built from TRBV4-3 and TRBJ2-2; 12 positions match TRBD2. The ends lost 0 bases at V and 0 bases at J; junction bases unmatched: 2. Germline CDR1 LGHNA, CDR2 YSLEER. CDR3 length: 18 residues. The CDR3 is CASSQERLAGANTGELFF. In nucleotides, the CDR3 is TGCGCCAGCAGCCAAGAACGACTAGCGGGAGCGAACACCGGGGAGCTGTTTTTT.

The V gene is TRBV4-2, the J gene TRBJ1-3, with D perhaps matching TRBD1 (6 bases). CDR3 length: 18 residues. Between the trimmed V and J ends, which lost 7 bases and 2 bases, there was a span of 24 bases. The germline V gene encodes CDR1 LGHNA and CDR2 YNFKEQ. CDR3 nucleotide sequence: TGTGCCAGCACCGCAAAGTTGTTTGGGGGCCAGGCTGGAAACACCATATATTTT. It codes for CASTAKLFGGQAGNTIYF.